Here is one T cell receptor beta chain with its context. In its sample, this clone was seen a few times. Its antigen remains unidentified. Base qualities are missing; no much larger clone stands one base away. These data belong to a study of ipilimumab plus nivolumab after autologous stem cell transplantation (dated by TCRdb to about 2021). Notes on the research overall: A median of roughly 5 ipilimumab doses and fewer than ten nivolumab doses was received by trial patients. Primary refractory and relapsed disease were included in the DLBCL cohort, with 18-month progression-free survival of approximately 86% and 30%, respectively. Patients in the trial were undergoing autologous transplant and had high-risk diffuse large B cell lymphoma, mature T cell lymphoma, or multiple myeloma. The intent-to-treat population of the trial consisted of approximately 35 patients.

Libraries were built with the immunoSEQ multiplex PCR assay. TCRdb took over this immuneACCESS table, retaining in-frame rearrangements with V and J assigned. Such tables are incomplete; in checked studies, under half of the missing clones stem from an unresolved V gene, and the remainder is unexplained. The sample table holds about 16,000 clones, of which about 72% were seen once. Of the sample, roughly 20% is held by the ten largest clones. Paper-wide results and their limitations: Combined checkpoint inhibition appeared tolerable as post-transplant consolidation, according to the authors' conclusion. The authors stated that profiles of the T cell receptor repertoire, regulatory T cell phenotype and gut microbiota provided a biologic rationale for studying this approach further.

Starting 14 to 28 days after the autologous transplant, patients began checkpoint therapy, which included ipilimumab at 1 mg/kg intravenously on day 1 of selected weeks. Patients received nivolumab at 3 mg/kg intravenously on day 1 of weeks 1, 4, 7, 10, and every two weeks through week 26. The study was a Phase Ib clinical trial testing combined checkpoint inhibition with ipilimumab and nivolumab as consolidation after autologous stem cell transplantation. The CDR3 holds 13 amino acids from the cysteine to the phenylalanine. The read is trimmed to its CDR3 DNA, 39 bases read in frame from base 1. CDR1 and CDR2 are drawn from the germline V gene: MDHEN, SYDVKM. V is pared back by 2 bases and J by 7 bases, with 9 bases lying between the germline termini.

The rearrangement combines TRBV28 with TRBJ1-3, with an unclear D gene assignment. Here the sequenced sample was PBMCs, taken in a trial of ipilimumab plus nivolumab as post-transplant consolidation. This receptor was identified in a male donor with diffuse large B-cell lymphoma. The CDR3 region has the sequence CASSLEGHNTIYF. The base sequence is TGTGCCAGCAGTTTAGAGGGTCACAACACCATATATTTT.